This is a list of T cell receptor beta chains from one sample in a study of response to subunit inactivated influenza vaccine. TCRdb re-derived calls from the RT-PCR reads in MiXCR, one entry per CDR3 protein. Of roughly 550,000 distinct CDR3 sequences detected, under 25% appear once; the ten largest clones hold under 3.5%. Another study also made use of these data, one on T cells expressing NK-cell markers.

The sequencing here drew on CD4+ T cells sorted from PBMCs, taken about 11 days after vaccination. These receptors were collected from a man aged 50 or older who received an inactivated influenza vaccine. Both conserved end residues are part of each CDR3. A D gene is named only where the DNA matches it firmly. Rows give clone size only sometimes, using once, few, many, or a class for an expanded clone.

TGTGCCATCAGGGTACAGGCGGGGGCCAACGAGCAGTACTTC	CAIRVQAGANEQYF	NA	NA	TRBV10-3	TRBJ2-7
TGTGCCAGCAGCGGGCGCAGGGGGAGGACCTACGAGCAGTACTTC	CASSGRRGRTYEQYF	NA	NA	TRBV7-8	TRBJ2-7
TGTGCCAGCAGCCTAGCGGGGTTTACCTACGAGCAGTACTTC	CASSLAGFTYEQYF	NA	TRBD2	TRBV19	TRBJ2-7
TGTGCCAGCAGCAGAGAGGGACAGCGACAAGAGACCCAGTACTTC	CASSREGQRQETQYF	few	TRBD1	TRBV9	TRBJ2-5
TGTGCCTGGAGTGGGGGGCGCGTATTAGAAAAACTGTTTTTT	CAWSGGRVLEKLFF	NA	NA	TRBV30	TRBJ1-4
TGTGCCAGCAGCCAAGCCCCAGGGACGAACTATGGCTACACCTTC	CASSQAPGTNYGYTF	many	NA	TRBV3-1	TRBJ1-2
TGTGCCAGCAGCGCCGGGACAGGGTTTAGTCCAGATACGCAGTATTTT	CASSAGTGFSPDTQYF	few	TRBD1	TRBV5-4	TRBJ2-3
TGCAGCGTTGCGGCGGGGGTCGGCACCGGGGAGCTGTTTTTT	CSVAAGVGTGELFF	NA	TRBD2	TRBV29-1	TRBJ2-2
TGTGCCAGCAGCTCTCTTCTAGCGGTGCCCCAAGAGACCCAGTACTTC	CASSSLLAVPQETQYF	NA	TRBD2	TRBV11-2	TRBJ2-5
TGTGCCAGCCAGAAACAGGTTAATGAAAAACTGTTTTTT	CASQKQVNEKLFF	NA	NA	TRBV12-3/TRBV12-4	TRBJ1-4
TGTGCCAGCAGCTTTAACAGGGTTTTAAGTAATACGCAGTATTTT	CASSFNRVLSNTQYF	NA	NA	TRBV7-9	TRBJ2-3
TGTGCCAGCAGAGCTAGCGGCAATGAGCAGTTCTTC	CASRASGNEQFF	NA	TRBD2	TRBV6-2/TRBV6-3	TRBJ2-1
TGCGCCAGCAGTCGCTCCTTGGGGGGACTGGGCACAGATACGCAGTATTTT	CASSRSLGGLGTDTQYF	NA	NA	TRBV4-1	TRBJ2-3
TGTGCCAGCAGTACCGGGAGGGTTTCCTACGAGCAGTACTTC	CASSTGRVSYEQYF	NA	TRBD2	TRBV12-3/TRBV12-4	TRBJ2-7
TGTGCCAGCTCATCTAGACAGGAGAGCAATGAGCAGTTCTTC	CASSSRQESNEQFF	few	NA	TRBV18	TRBJ2-1
TGCAGTGCTAGCTGGACAGGGGACACAGATACGCAGTATTTT	CSASWTGDTDTQYF	NA	TRBD1	TRBV20-1	TRBJ2-3
TGTGCCAGCAGCCAGGACAGGTGGGCTGGAAACACCATATATTTT	CASSQDRWAGNTIYF	many	TRBD1	TRBV4-2	TRBJ1-3
TGTGCCAGCAGTTTCTCAGGGGCACAAGAGACCCAGTACTTC	CASSFSGAQETQYF	many	NA	TRBV12-3/TRBV12-4	TRBJ2-5
TGCAGTGCTCCGACTAGCGGGAGGGAGACCCAGTACTTC	CSAPTSGRETQYF	few	TRBD2	TRBV20-1	TRBJ2-5
TGTGCCAGCAGTGAAATGCAGACCTACGAGCAGTACTTC	CASSEMQTYEQYF	NA	NA	TRBV2	TRBJ2-7
TGTGCCAGCAGCCCCGGACCGCCGTACAATGAGCAGTTCTTC	CASSPGPPYNEQFF	many	NA	TRBV7-8	TRBJ2-1